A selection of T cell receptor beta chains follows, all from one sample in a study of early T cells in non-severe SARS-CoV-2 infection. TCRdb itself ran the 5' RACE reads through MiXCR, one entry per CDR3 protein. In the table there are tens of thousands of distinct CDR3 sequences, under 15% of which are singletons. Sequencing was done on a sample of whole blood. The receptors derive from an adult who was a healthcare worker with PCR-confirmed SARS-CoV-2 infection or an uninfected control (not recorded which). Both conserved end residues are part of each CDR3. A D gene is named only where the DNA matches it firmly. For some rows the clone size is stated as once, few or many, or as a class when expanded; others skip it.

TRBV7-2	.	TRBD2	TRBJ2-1	TGTGCCAGCAGCTTATTTGCGGGAGGCGGTAATGAGCAGTTCTTC	CASSLFAGGGNEQFF
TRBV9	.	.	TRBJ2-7	TGTGCCAGCAGCGTAGGCCCCAGAACTAGCCTTGGGGCCTACGAGCAGTACTTC	CASSVGPRTSLGAYEQYF
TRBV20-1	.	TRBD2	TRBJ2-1	TGCAGTGCTAGCTTCCAGCGGGAGTTACGGGAGCAGTTCTTC	CSASFQRELREQFF
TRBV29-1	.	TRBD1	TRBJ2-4	TGCAGCGTTGAAGCCGGACAGGGGCCAAACATTCAGTACTTC	CSVEAGQGPNIQYF
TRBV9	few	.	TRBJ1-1	TGTGCCAGCAGCGCGGGACCGGGGTCCACTGAAGCTTTCTTT	CASSAGPGSTEAFF
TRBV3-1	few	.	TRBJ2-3	TGTGCCAGCAGCCGAAGAGGGTTAACGGATACGCAGTATTTT	CASSRRGLTDTQYF
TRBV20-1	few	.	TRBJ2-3	TGCAGTGCTAGCCCCAGCCGTCATACGCAGTATTTT	CSASPSRHTQYF
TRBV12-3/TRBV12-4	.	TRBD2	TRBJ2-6	TGTGCCAGCAGTCTGGGACTAGCGGGAGCTGGGGCCAACGTCCTGACTTTC	CASSLGLAGAGANVLTF
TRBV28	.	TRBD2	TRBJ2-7	TGTGCCAGCAGTTTTGGAACTAGCGGGACCTACGAGCAGTACTTC	CASSFGTSGTYEQYF
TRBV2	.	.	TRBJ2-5	TGTGCCGTCAGTTACCAAGAGACCCAGTACTTC	CAVSYQETQYF
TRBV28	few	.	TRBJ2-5	TGTGCCAGCAGTTCCGACAGGACAGAGACCCAGTACTTC	CASSSDRTETQYF
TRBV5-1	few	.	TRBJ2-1	TGCGCCAGCAGCCCTCCAGTAAACAATGAGCAGTTCTTC	CASSPPVNNEQFF
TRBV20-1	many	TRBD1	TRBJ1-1	TGCAGTGCTGTGACAGGGTTTGGGAGTTCGGCTTTCTTT	CSAVTGFGSSAFF
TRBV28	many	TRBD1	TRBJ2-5	TGTGCCAGCAGTTTCCCTCGACAGGGGGGAGGAGAGACCCAGTACTTC	CASSFPRQGGGETQYF
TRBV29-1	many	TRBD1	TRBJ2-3	TGCAGCGCCTGGACAGGGGGCACAGATACGCAGTATTTT	CSAWTGGTDTQYF
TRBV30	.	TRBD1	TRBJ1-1	TGTGCCTGGATAGGGGACAGGGAGAACACTGAAGCTTTCTTT	CAWIGDRENTEAFF
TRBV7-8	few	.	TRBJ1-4	TGTGCCAGCAGCCCGCACGGACGGGGCGAAAAACTGTTTTTT	CASSPHGRGEKLFF
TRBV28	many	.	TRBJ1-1	TGTGCCAGCACCGGAGGGACCGAAGCTTTCTTT	CASTGGTEAFF
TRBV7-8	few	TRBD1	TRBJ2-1	TGTGCCAGCAGCTCCCGCTGGGACAGGGGAGAAGAGCAGTTCTTC	CASSSRWDRGEEQFF
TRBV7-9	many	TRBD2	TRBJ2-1	TGTGCCAGCAGCATGACTAGCGGGAGTTTAAATGAGCAGTTCTTC	CASSMTSGSLNEQFF
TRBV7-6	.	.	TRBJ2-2	TGTGCCAGCAGCTTAGATCGGTGGGGGAACACCGGGGAGCTGTTTTTT	CASSLDRWGNTGELFF
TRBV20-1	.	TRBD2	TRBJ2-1	TGCAGTGCTACGACTAGCGGGAGGGTGTATGAGCAGTTCTTC	CSATTSGRVYEQFF
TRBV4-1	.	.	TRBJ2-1	TGCGCCAGCAGCCAAGAACGCCGGGGAAATGAGCAGTTCTTC	CASSQERRGNEQFF
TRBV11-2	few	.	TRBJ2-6	TGTGCCAGCAGCTTAGAGGGAGCTGGGGCCAACGTCCTGACTTTC	CASSLEGAGANVLTF
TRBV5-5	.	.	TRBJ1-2	TGTGCCAGCAGCTTCACCTGGGTTAACTATGGCTACACCTTC	CASSFTWVNYGYTF
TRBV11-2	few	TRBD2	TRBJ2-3	TGTGCCAGCAGCTCCGGACTAGCGGGGGGTACGCAGTATTTT	CASSSGLAGGTQYF
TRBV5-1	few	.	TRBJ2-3	TGCGCCAGCAGCCCCCGCCTCGGAGATACGCAGTATTTT	CASSPRLGDTQYF
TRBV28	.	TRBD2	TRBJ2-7	TGTGCCAGCCTCTCCCCAGCGGGAATCCACGAGCAGTACTTC	CASLSPAGIHEQYF
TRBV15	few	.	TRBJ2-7	TGTGCCACCAGCAGAGAGGGTTTGGGGGGCTACGAGCAGTACTTC	CATSREGLGGYEQYF
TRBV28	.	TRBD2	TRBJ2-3	TGTGCCAGCCCAGGGACTAGCGGGAGGACCTGCACAGATACGCAGTATTTT	CASPGTSGRTCTDTQYF
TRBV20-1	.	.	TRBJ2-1	TGCAGTGCGAACGTGGAAAGAAATGAGCAGTTCTTC	CSANVERNEQFF
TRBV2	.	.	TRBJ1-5	TGTGCCAGCACGGTCGCCAGGGGCAATCAGCCCCAGCATTTT	CASTVARGNQPQHF